The 22 T cell receptor beta chains below come from one sample, sequenced in a study of control samples from healthy donors and cancer patients. TCRdb keeps only in-frame clones here, not all; method: immunoSEQ multiplex PCR. The sample consists of 95,000 to 150,000 clones, about 87% of them appearing once. The specimen sequenced was blood. The receptors derive from a man younger than 40 in good health.

V gene TRBV10-2 combines with J gene TRBJ2-5, with 11 nucleotides matching TRBD1. With 7 bases clipped from V and 6 bases from J, the junction kept 16 bases outside the gene matches. There are 17 residues in the CDR3. Germline V CDR1 and CDR2: WSHSY, SAAADI. The CDR3 here is CASIPGQGAGLKKTQYF. The CDR3 bases are TGCGCCAGCATACCCGGACAGGGGGCAGGGTTAAAAAAGACCCAGTACTTC.

The V and J genes are TRBV4-1 and TRBJ2-7; 7 bases line up with TRBD1. Per the germline V gene, CDR1 is MGHRA and CDR2 is YSYEKL. The CDR3 runs 13 residues. The ends lost 5 bases at V and 3 bases at J; junction bases unmatched: 4. For the CDR3, the DNA is TGCGCCAGCAGCTTCCGACAGGGCTACGAGCAGTACGTC. It codes for CASSFRQGYEQYV.

CDR3 amino acids: CASTSGMNEKLFF. CDR3 coding DNA: TGTGCCAGCACATCTGGAATGAATGAAAAACTGTTTTTT. V is TRBV3-1 (or the pseudogene TRBV3-2) and J is TRBJ1-4; D is undetermined. V lost 7 bases and J 5 bases, leaving 11 bases between the germline ends. The CDR3 sequence is 13 residues long. Germline CDR1 reads LGHDT; CDR2 reads YNNKEL (reference sequence).

The rearrangement uses TRBV5-6 and TRBJ2-7; D unresolved. The CDR3 runs 12 residues. Germline CDR1 reads SGHDT; CDR2 reads YYEEEE. Trimming stripped 1 base from V and 3 bases from J, with 5 bases between. The CDR3 DNA reads as TGTGCCAGCAGCTTGAACAGCTACGAGCAGTACGTC. It encodes CASSLNSYEQYV.

This clone was found once. V usage is TRBV24-1 and J usage is TRBJ1-5; D is uncertain. The CDR3 covers 12 residues. Deletions cut 3 bases from V and 9 bases from J, with 8 bases between. CDR1 and CDR2 (germline): KGHDR, SFDVKD. Written as DNA, the CDR3 is TGTGCCACCAGTGATGGGGTCACGCCCCAGCATTTT. It codes for CATSDGVTPQHF.

This chain uses TRBV5-4 with TRBJ1-1; no firm D call. The CDR3 is 15 amino acids. Trimming left V 4 bases short and J 4 bases short, with 17 bases between. The germline V gene has CDR1 SGHNT and CDR2 YYREEE (reference sequence). Here the CDR3 DNA reads TGTGCCAGCAGCGAGAGTCTGGGTAGTGTCACTGAAGCTTTCTTT. Protein: CASSESLGSVTEAFF.

V and J are TRBV4-1 and TRBJ1-6, with TRBD1 matching over 8 bases. This CDR3 is 15 amino acids long. Germline assignment: CDR1 MGHRA and CDR2 YSYEKL. The V segment lost 2 bases and the J segment 10 bases; nucleotides outside the gene matches: 7. This CDR3 reads CASSQQTGASSPLHF. CDR3 in DNA: TGCGCCAGCAGCCAACAGACAGGGGCGAGCTCACCCCTCCACTTT.

The rearrangement joins TRBV18 to TRBJ1-1; tentative D call: TRBD1 (6 bases). Looked up from germline, CDR1 is KGHSH and CDR2 is LQKENI. The CDR3 loop spans 15 amino acids. The V end lost 6 bases, the J end lost 1 base, and 15 bases lay between the germline ends. DNA for the CDR3: TGTGCCAGCTCTCCCTTTGCGACAGGGAACACTGAAGCTTTCTTT. It yields the protein CASSPFATGNTEAFF.

The chain uses TRBV12-3 or TRBV12-4 and TRBJ1-1; a weak D match, TRBD1 (5 bases). Trimming left V 7 bases short and J 2 bases short, with 11 bases between. The CDR3 is 13 residues long. In DNA form, the CDR3 reads TGTGCCAGCACAAGACAGAGTAACACTGAAGCTTTCTTT. Translation gives CASTRQSNTEAFF.

This sequence joins TRBV3-1 (or the pseudogene TRBV3-2) and TRBJ1-2; 7 nucleotides align to TRBD1. The junction had 10 bases not matched to a gene; V was cut back by 5 bases and J by 4 bases. Germline CDR1 is LGHDT and CDR2 is YNNKEL (reference sequence). There are 15 residues in the CDR3. The CDR3 region is CASSIEYRGSYGYTF. The CDR3 nucleotides read TGTGCCAGCAGCATAGAATACAGGGGCTCCTATGGCTACACCTTC.

V usage is TRBV2 and J usage is TRBJ2-5; D perhaps matches TRBD1 (6 bases). CDR3 length: 15 residues. V was clipped by 7 bases and J by 5 bases, with 20 bases between them. CDR1 and CDR2 from the germline V gene are SNHLY and FYNNEI. This CDR3 reads CASIPGDRRGETQYF. CDR3 DNA sequence: TGTGCCAGCATCCCTGGTGACAGGCGCGGCGAGACCCAGTACTTC.

In this sample, this clone turned up a few times. The chain employs TRBV10-3 and TRBJ1-6; D is undetermined. The CDR3 covers 13 residues. Trimming left V 3 bases short and J 2 bases short, with 2 bases between. Germline V CDR1 and CDR2: ENHRY, SYGVKD. This CDR3 reads CAISDTYNSPLHF. CDR3 coding DNA: TGTGCCATCAGTGACACCTATAATTCACCCCTCCACTTT.

The V call is TRBV27, the J call TRBJ2-5, with TRBD2 matching over 13 bases. V lost 4 bases to trimming and J lost 1 base; unmatched junction nucleotides: 3. Germline V gene sequence: CDR1 MNHEY, CDR2 SMNVEV (reference sequence). CDR3 size: 16 residues. The chain's CDR3 is CASSYRLAGGQETQYF. In DNA form, the CDR3 reads TGTGCCAGCAGTTATAGACTAGCGGGGGGCCAAGAGACCCAGTACTTC.

The CDR3 loop is CASSVQGGGGYNSPLHF. CDR3 DNA: TGTGCCAGCAGTGTACAGGGGGGGGGAGGATATAATTCACCCCTCCACTTT. The rearrangement uses TRBV6-1 and TRBJ1-6, with TRBD1 matching over 8 bases. Per germline, CDR1 MNHNS and CDR2 SASEGT. J was trimmed by 4 bases and V by 4 bases; bases with no gene match: 9. The CDR3 is 17 amino acids.

The chain couples TRBV6-4 to TRBJ2-1; unclear D gene. CDR3 size: 14 residues. The V end lost 6 bases, the J end lost 0 bases, and 9 bases lay between the germline ends. The germline gives CDR1 MRHNA, CDR2 SNTAGT. The CDR3 loop is CASSAEPSYNEQFF. CDR3 nucleotide sequence: TGTGCCAGCAGCGCCGAACCCTCCTACAATGAGCAGTTCTTC.

CDR3 amino acids: CASSLHSRRRKNYEQYV. CDR3 nucleotides: TGTGCCAGCAGCCTACACTCCCGTCGACGGAAGAACTACGAGCAGTACGTC. V is TRBV3-1 (or the pseudogene TRBV3-2) and J is TRBJ2-7; D is ambiguous. Germline assignment: CDR1 LGHDT and CDR2 YNNKEL (reference sequence). The CDR3 is made up of 17 amino acids. The germline V and J ends were trimmed by 4 bases and 3 bases, with 22 bases remaining between them.

This rearrangement joins TRBV24-1 to TRBJ1-5; the D gene is possibly TRBD1 (5 bases). Between the trimmed V and J ends, which lost 5 bases and 3 bases, there was a span of 10 bases. Germline V gene sequence: CDR1 KGHDR, CDR2 SFDVKD. The CDR3 loop spans 14 amino acids. The DNA for the CDR3 is TGTGCCACCAGTGCTGACAGTCCCAATCAGCCCCAGCATTTT. Translating it yields CATSADSPNQPQHF.

The V and J genes are TRBV25-1 and TRBJ2-1; 8 bases are shared with TRBD2. Germline trimming cut 9 bases from V and 2 bases from J; bases unmatched to any gene: 6. CDR1 is MGHDK and CDR2 is SYGVNS in the germline V gene. The CDR3 covers 14 residues. As DNA, the CDR3 is TGTGCCAGTACAAGCGGGGGAGCCTACAATGAGCAGTTCTTC. Translation gives CASTSGGAYNEQFF.

The chain carries TRBV19 and TRBJ2-1; TRBD2 might be the D (5 bases). CDR1 is LNHDA and CDR2 is SQIVND in the germline V gene (reference sequence). The CDR3 is 15 amino acids. The V end was cut by 2 bases, the J end by 0 bases, with 8 bases between. The CDR3 sequence is CASSIFGSSYNEQFF. For the CDR3, the DNA is TGTGCCAGTAGTATATTTGGGAGCTCCTACAATGAGCAGTTCTTC.

The CDR3 here is CASSVGQGLHNSPLHF. The CDR3 nucleotides are TGTGCCAGCAGCGTAGGGCAGGGGTTGCATAATTCACCCCTCCACTTT. This chain links TRBV9 with TRBJ1-6; D perhaps matches TRBD1 (6 bases). There are 16 residues in the CDR3. V dropped 0 bases and J dropped 5 bases, with 12 bases sitting between them. In germline, CDR1 is SGDLS, CDR2 YYNGEE.

The rearrangement links TRBV14 to TRBJ2-6; D gene unclear. Per germline, CDR1 SGHDN and CDR2 FVKESK. Trimming took off 4 bases at V and 1 base at J, with 8 bases between the two ends. This CDR3 spans 15 amino acids. CDR3 sequence (DNA): TGTGCCAGCAGCCGCGGAGTTTCTGGGGCCAACGTCCTGACTTTC. It translates to CASSRGVSGANVLTF.

The rearrangement uses TRBV9 and TRBJ1-2, with D tentatively TRBD1 (5 bases). The CDR3 consists of 12 residues. The germline V gene encodes CDR1 SGDLS and CDR2 YYNGEE. Trimming removed 7 bases from V and 6 bases from J, with 13 bases in between. CDR3 amino acids: CASEVPGHGYTF. The CDR3 region has the DNA TGTGCCAGCGAAGTACCGGGGCATGGCTACACCTTC.